This T cell receptor (beta chain) was obtained from a study of shared T cell receptors in the human thymus. Method: immunoSEQ multiplex PCR; TCRdb's copy keeps in-frame clones and lacks some. The table includes some 700,000 clones, around 87% detected once. Germline V CDR1 and CDR2: SGHAT, FQNNGV. Trimming removed 3 bases from V and 11 bases from J, with 19 bases in between. The CDR3 sequence is 15 residues long. These sequences were also reported in another study, on human thymus T cells. That work contributes: Corrective surgery for congenital heart defects was being performed on the healthy Finnish infants who served as donors. Thymus specimens were resections from corrective heart surgery. Both thymic and peripheral blood repertoires showed apparently biased V and J usage. What related research reported was that thymic repertoires overlapped highly among unrelated individuals.

Input material: thymocytes. This rearrangement joins TRBV11-2 to TRBJ1-4; a weak D match, TRBD1 (6 bases). This TCR was sampled from a boy in the first two years of life with a congenital heart defect. CDR3 sequence (DNA): TGTGCCAGCAGCTTCAACGGGGGGGGCCGCAGGAAACTGTTTTTT. Translation gives CASSFNGGGRRKLFF.